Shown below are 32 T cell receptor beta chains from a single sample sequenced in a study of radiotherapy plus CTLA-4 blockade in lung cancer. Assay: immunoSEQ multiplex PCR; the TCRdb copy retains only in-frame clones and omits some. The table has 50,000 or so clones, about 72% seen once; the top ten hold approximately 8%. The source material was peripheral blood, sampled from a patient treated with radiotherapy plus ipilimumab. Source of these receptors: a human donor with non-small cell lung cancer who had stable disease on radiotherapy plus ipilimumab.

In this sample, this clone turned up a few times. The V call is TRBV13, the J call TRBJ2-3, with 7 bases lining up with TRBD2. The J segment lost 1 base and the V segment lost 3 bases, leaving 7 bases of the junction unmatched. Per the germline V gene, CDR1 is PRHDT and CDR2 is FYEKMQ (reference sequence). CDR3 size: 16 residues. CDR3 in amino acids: CASSLKLAYGTDTQYF. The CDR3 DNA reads TGTGCCAGCAGCTTGAAACTAGCGTACGGCACAGATACGCAGTATTTT. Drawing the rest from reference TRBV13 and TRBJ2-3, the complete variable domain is AAGVIQSPRHLIKEKRETATLKCYPIPRHDTVYWYQQGPGQDPQFLISFYEKMQSDKGSIPDRFSAQQFSDYHSELNMSSLELGDSALYFCASSLKLAYGTDTQYFGPGTRLTVL.

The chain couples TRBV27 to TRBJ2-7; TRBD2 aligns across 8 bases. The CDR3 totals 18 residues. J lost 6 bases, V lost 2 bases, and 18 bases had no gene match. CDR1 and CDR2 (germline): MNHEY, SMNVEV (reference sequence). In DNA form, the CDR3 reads TGTGCCAGCAGTTTAACGGGGGACTTACCAGCGGGGGCTCGCGAGCAGTACGTC. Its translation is CASSLTGDLPAGAREQYV.

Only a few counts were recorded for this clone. CDR3 amino acids: CASSLLRGDTEAFF. The CDR3 DNA reads as TGCGCCAGCAGCCTCCTGCGGGGGGACACTGAAGCTTTCTTT. The chain couples TRBV4-3 to TRBJ1-1; possible D gene TRBD1, 5 bases. The V gene lost 4 bases and the J gene lost 3 bases, with 12 bases spanning the gap. Looked up from germline, CDR1 is LGHNA and CDR2 is YSLEER. This CDR3 has 14 residues.

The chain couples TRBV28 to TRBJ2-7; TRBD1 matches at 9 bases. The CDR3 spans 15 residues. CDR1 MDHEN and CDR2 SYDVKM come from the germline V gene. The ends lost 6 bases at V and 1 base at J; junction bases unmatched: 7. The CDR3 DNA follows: TGTGCCAGCAGCCTAGGACAGGGGTTGTCCTACGAGCAGTACGTC. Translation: CASSLGQGLSYEQYV.

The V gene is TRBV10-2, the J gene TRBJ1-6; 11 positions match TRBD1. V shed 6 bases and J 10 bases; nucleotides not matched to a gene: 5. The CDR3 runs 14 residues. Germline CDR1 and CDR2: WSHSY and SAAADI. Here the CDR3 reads CASSQGQGVSPLHF. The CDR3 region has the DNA TGCGCCAGCAGCCAGGGACAGGGGGTCTCACCCCTCCACTTT.

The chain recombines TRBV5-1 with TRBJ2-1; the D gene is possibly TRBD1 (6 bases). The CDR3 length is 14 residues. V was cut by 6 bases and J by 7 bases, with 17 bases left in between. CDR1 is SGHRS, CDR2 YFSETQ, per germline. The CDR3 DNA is TGCGCCAGCAATATGGGGGCCGGCGGGAATGAGCAGTTCTTC. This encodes CASNMGAGGNEQFF. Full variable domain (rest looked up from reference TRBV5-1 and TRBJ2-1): KAGVTQTPRYLIKTRGQQVTLSCSPISGHRSVSWYQQTPGQGLQFLFEYFSETQRNKGNFPGRFSGRQFSNSRSEMNVSTLELGDSALYLCASNMGAGGNEQFFGPGTRLTVL.

The CDR3 nucleotides read TGCAGCGTTGATTCCGAGGCCTATGGCTACACCTTC. Residues: CSVDSEAYGYTF. The rearrangement links TRBV29-1 to TRBJ1-2; D is undetermined. The CDR3 is 12 residues long. Trimming left V 3 bases short and J 4 bases short, with 9 bases between. CDR1 is SQVTM, CDR2 ANQGSEA, per germline. Full variable domain (remainder filled in from reference TRBV29-1 and TRBJ1-2): SAVISQKPSRDICQRGTSLTIQCQVDSQVTMMFWYRQQPGQSLTLIATANQGSEATYESGFVIDKFPISRPNLTFSTLTVSNMSPEDSSIYLCSVDSEAYGYTFGSGTRLTVV.

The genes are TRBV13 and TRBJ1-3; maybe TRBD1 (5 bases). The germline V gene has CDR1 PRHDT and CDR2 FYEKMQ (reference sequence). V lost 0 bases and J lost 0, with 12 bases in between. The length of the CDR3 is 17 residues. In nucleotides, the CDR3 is TGTGCCAGCAGCTTAGGCCTTCGGGGCCTCTCTGGAAACACCATATATTTT. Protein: CASSLGLRGLSGNTIYF.

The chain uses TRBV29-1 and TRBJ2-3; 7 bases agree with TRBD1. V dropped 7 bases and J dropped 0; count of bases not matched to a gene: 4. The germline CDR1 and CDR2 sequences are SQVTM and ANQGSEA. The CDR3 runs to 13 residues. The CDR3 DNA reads TGCAGCGCTCGACAGGGAAGCACAGATACGCAGTATTTT. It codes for CSARQGSTDTQYF.

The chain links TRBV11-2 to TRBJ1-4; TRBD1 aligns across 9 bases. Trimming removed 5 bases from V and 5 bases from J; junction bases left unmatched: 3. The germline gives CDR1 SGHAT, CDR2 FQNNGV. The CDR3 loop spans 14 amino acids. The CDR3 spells CASSPGQGNEKLFF. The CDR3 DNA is TGTGCCAGCAGCCCCGGACAGGGGAATGAAAAACTGTTTTTT.

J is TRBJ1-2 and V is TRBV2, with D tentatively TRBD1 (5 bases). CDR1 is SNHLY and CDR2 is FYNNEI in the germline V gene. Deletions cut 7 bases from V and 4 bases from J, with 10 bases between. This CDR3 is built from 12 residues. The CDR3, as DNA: TGTGCCAGCACGGAGGGGACCTATGGCTACACCTTC. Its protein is CASTEGTYGYTF.

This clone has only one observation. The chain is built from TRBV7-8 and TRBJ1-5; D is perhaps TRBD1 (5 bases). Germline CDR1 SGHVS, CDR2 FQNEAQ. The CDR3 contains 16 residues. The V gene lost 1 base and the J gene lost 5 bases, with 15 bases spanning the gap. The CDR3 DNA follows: TGTGCCAGCAGCTTAGAGGCAGGCGGGGGGTATCAGCCCCAGCATTTT. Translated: CASSLEAGGGYQPQHF. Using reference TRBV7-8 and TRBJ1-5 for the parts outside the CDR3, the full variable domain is GAGVSQSPRYKVAKRGQDVALRCDPISGHVSLFWYQQALGQGPEFLTYFQNEAQLDKSGLPSDRFFAERPEGSVSTLKIQRTQQEDSAVYLCASSLEAGGGYQPQHFGDGTRLSIL.

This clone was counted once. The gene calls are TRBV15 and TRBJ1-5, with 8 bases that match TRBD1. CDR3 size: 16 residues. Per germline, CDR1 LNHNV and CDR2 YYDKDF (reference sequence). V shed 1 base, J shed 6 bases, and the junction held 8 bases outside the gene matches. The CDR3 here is CATSRAGDRSGQPQHF. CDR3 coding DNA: TGTGCCACCAGCAGAGCCGGGGACAGGTCCGGTCAGCCCCAGCATTTT.

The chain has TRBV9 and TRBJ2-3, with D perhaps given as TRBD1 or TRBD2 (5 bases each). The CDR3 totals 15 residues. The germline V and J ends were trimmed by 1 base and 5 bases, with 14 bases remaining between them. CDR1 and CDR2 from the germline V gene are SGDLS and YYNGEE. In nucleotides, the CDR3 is TGTGCCAGCAGCGTAAGGGACGGTCTAGGAGATACGCAGTATTTT. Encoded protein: CASSVRDGLGDTQYF.

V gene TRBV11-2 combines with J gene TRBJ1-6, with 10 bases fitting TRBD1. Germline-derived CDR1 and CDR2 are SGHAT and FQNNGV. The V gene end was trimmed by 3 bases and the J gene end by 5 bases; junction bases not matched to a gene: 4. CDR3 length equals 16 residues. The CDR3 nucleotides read TGTGCCAGCAGCTTTGACAGGGGGCTAGATAATTCACCCCTCCACTTT. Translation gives CASSFDRGLDNSPLHF.

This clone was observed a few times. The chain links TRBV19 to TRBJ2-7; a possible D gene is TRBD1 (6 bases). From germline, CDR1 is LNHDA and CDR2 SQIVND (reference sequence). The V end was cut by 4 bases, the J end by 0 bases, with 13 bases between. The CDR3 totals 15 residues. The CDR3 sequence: CASSTPRGLSYEQYF. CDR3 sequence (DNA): TGTGCCAGTAGTACCCCCAGGGGCCTCTCCTACGAGCAGTACTTC.

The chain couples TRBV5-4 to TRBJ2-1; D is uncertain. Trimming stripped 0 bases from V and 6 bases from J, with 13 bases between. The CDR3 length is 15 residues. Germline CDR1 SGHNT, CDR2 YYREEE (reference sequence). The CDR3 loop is CASSLAGGPGNEQFF. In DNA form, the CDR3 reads TGTGCCAGCAGCTTGGCCGGCGGCCCCGGCAATGAGCAGTTCTTC.

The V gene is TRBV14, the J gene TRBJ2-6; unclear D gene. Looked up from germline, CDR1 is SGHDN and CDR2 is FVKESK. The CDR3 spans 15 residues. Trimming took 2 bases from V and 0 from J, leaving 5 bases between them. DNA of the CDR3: TGTGCCAGCAGCCAACGGATCTCTGGGGCCAACGTCCTGACTTTC. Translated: CASSQRISGANVLTF.

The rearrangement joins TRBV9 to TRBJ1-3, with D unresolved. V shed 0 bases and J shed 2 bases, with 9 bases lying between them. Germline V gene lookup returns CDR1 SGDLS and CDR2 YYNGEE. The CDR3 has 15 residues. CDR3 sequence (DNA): TGTGCCAGCAGCGTAGGGGATGGGCCTGGAAACACCATATATTTT. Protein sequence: CASSVGDGPGNTIYF. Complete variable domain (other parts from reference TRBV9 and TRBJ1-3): DSGVTQTPKHLITATGQRVTLRCSPRSGDLSVYWYQQSLDQGLQFLIQYYNGEERAKGNILERFSAQQFPDLHSELNLSSLELGDSALYFCASSVGDGPGNTIYFGEGSWLTVV.

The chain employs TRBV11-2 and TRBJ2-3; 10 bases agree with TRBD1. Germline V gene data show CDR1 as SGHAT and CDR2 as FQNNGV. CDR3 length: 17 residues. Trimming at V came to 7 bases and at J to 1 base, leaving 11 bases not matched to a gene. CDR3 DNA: TGTGCCAGCACCTTGACCTTAGGGACAGGGGGCACAGATACGCAGTATTTT. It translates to CASTLTLGTGGTDTQYF.

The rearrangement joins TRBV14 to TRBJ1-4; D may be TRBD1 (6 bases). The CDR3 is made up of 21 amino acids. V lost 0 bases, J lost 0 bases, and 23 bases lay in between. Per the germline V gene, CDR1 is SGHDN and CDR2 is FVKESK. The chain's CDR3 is CASSQDPISNLQGTTNEKLFF. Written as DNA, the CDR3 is TGTGCCAGCAGCCAAGACCCAATATCAAACTTACAGGGAACAACTAATGAAAAACTGTTTTTT.

Written as DNA, the CDR3 is TGTGCCAGCAGTGAAGGGCTAGCGGGGGTGGGGACCCAGTACTTC. This translates into CASSEGLAGVGTQYF. This rearrangement joins TRBV2 to TRBJ2-5, with 10 bases aligning to TRBD2. Germline CDR1 is SNHLY and CDR2 is FYNNEI. J gave up 7 bases and V 1 base, and 6 bases lay outside the gene matches. The CDR3 runs 15 residues.

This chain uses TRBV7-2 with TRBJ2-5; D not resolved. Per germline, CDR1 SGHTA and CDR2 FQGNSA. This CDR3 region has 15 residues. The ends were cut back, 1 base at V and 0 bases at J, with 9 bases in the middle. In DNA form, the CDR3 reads TGTGCCAGCAGCTTAGTCGCAGCGTACCAAGAGACCCAGTACTTC. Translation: CASSLVAAYQETQYF.

The CDR3 spells CASSGPSGGALDEQFF. CDR3 coding DNA: TGCGCCAGCAGCGGCCCTAGCGGGGGGGCCTTAGATGAGCAGTTCTTC. The V and J genes are TRBV5-1 and TRBJ2-1, with 12 bases aligning to TRBD2. The V segment lost 4 bases and the J segment 8 bases; nucleotides outside the gene matches: 10. Germline V gives CDR1 SGHRS, CDR2 YFSETQ. The CDR3 extends over 16 amino acids.

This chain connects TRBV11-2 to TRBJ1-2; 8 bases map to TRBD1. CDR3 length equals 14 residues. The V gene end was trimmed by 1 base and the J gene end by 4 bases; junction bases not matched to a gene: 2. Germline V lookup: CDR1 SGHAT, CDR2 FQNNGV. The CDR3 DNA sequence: TGTGCCAGCAGCTTAGCACAGGGGGTCTATGGCTACACCTTC. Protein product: CASSLAQGVYGYTF.

CDR3 in amino acids: CASSALLDTDTQYF. The CDR3 nucleotides read TGTGCCAGCAGCGCCCTACTAGACACAGATACGCAGTATTTT. The chain recombines TRBV2 with TRBJ2-3, with D perhaps matching TRBD2 (5 bases). This CDR3 region has 14 residues. Trimming removed 6 bases from V and 2 bases from J, with 12 bases in between. Germline CDR1 reads SNHLY; CDR2 reads FYNNEI.

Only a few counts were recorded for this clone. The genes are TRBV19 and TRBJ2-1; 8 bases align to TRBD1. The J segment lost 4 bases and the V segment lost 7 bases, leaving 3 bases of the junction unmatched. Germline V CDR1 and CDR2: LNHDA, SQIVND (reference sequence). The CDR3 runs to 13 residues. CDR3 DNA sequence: TGTGCCAGTATGGACAGGGTTTACAATGAGCAGTTCTTC. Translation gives CASMDRVYNEQFF. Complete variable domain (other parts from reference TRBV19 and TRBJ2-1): DGGITQSPKYLFRKEGQNVTLSCEQNLNHDAMYWYRQDPGQGLRLIYYSQIVNDFQKGDIAEGYSVSREKKESFPLTVTSAQKNPTAFYLCASMDRVYNEQFFGPGTRLTVL.

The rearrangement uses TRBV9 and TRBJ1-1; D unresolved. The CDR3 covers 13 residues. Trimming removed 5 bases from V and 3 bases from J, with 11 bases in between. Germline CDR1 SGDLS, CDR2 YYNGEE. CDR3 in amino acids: CASSEGSYTEAFF. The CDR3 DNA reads TGTGCCAGCAGTGAGGGCTCTTACACTGAAGCTTTCTTT.

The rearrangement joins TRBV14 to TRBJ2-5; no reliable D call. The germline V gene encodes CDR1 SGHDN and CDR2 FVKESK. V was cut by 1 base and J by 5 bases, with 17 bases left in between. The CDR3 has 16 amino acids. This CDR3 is CASSQGLSTVKETQYF. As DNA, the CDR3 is TGTGCCAGCAGCCAAGGTCTGTCAACGGTCAAGGAGACCCAGTACTTC.

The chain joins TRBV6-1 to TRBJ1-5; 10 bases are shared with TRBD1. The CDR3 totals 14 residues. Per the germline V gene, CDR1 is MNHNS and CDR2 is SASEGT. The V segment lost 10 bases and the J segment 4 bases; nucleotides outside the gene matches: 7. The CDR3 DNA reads TGTGCCACCGGGGGACAGGGGCGTAATCAGCCCCAGCATTTT. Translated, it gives CATGGQGRNQPQHF.

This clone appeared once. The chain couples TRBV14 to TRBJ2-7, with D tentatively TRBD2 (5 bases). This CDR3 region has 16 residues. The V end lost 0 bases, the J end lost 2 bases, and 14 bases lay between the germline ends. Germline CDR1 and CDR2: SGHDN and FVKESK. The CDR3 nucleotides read TGTGCCAGCAGCCAAGATTTTCCGGGGATAGCCTACGAGCAGTACTTC. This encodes CASSQDFPGIAYEQYF. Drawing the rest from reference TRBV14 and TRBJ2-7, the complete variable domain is EAGVTQFPSHSVIEKGQTVTLRCDPISGHDNLYWYRRVMGKEIKFLLHFVKESKQDESGMPNNRFLAERTGGTYSTLKVQPAELEDSGVYFCASSQDFPGIAYEQYFGPGTRLTVT.

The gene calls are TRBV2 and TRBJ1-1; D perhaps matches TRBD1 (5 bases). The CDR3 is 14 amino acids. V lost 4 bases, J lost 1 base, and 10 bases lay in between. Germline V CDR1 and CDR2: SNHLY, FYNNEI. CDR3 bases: TGTGCCAGCAGTGCTGACAGCAAGAACACTGAAGCTTTCTTT. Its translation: CASSADSKNTEAFF.